These 24 T cell receptor beta chains came from one sample sequenced in a study of CD8 T cells in ankylosing spondylitis. In TCRdb, the 5' RACE reads were re-called with MiXCR into one record per CDR3 protein. The data hold around 340,000 distinct CDR3 sequences, with more than 20% observed a single time. Sequencing was performed on blood, either unsorted or a sorted T cell fraction (not recorded which). Receptor source: a male donor with ankylosing spondylitis or in good health (not recorded which).

This clonotype was found once. The J gene is TRBJ1-3, the V gene TRBV12-3 or TRBV12-4; D call uncertain. V was cut by 3 bases and J by 2 bases, with 5 bases left in between. The CDR3 runs to 13 residues. For the CDR3, the DNA is TGTGCCAGCAGTTTTCAAACTGGAAACACCATATATTTT. Protein product: CASSFQTGNTIYF.

This clonotype has a handful of counts. The chain uses TRBV10-1 and TRBJ2-7, with 7 bases fitting TRBD2. Per the germline V gene, CDR1 is WNHNN and CDR2 is SYGVQD (reference sequence). The CDR3 sequence is 13 residues long. The J segment lost 12 bases and the V segment lost 6 bases, leaving 14 bases of the junction unmatched. The CDR3 DNA reads as TGCGCCAGCAGCCATCGGGACTACCGGCGGCGGTACTTC. Translating gives CASSHRDYRRRYF.

This sequence joins TRBV14 and TRBJ2-3, with TRBD1 identical over 7 bases. Germline values: CDR1 SGHDN, CDR2 FVKESK. The CDR3 is 12 residues long. The J segment lost 9 bases and the V segment lost 4 bases, leaving 4 bases of the junction unmatched. CDR3 DNA sequence: TGTGCCAGCAGCCCCCTGACAGGGACGCAGTATTTT. Translating it yields CASSPLTGTQYF.

This clonotype has more than one count but fewer than ten. The V call is TRBV28, the J call TRBJ2-7; weak D call: TRBD1 (6 bases). V lost 5 bases and J 2 bases, leaving 13 bases between the germline ends. The CDR3 totals 14 residues. Germline lookup yields CDR1 MDHEN and CDR2 SYDVKM. The CDR3 coding sequence is TGTGCCAGCAGTCCCCGGGACAACCCCTACGAGCAGTACTTC. Translation gives CASSPRDNPYEQYF.

This clonotype has a count of ten or more. The chain employs TRBV27 and TRBJ2-7; D might be TRBD1 (6 bases). V was trimmed by 5 bases and J by 3 bases, leaving 14 bases between them. CDR1 MNHEY and CDR2 SMNVEV come from the germline V gene (reference sequence). This CDR3 contains 14 residues. CDR3: CASSPGTSNYEQYF. In nucleotides, the CDR3 is TGTGCCAGCAGTCCCGGGACATCAAACTACGAGCAGTACTTC.

CDR3 amino acids: CASTYGGNTEAFF. The CDR3, as DNA: TGTGCCAGCACCTACGGTGGGAACACTGAAGCTTTCTTT. V gene TRBV5-4 combines with J gene TRBJ1-1; no clear D. This CDR3 spans 13 amino acids. V shed 6 bases and J shed 1 base, with 10 bases lying between them. Germline CDR1 is SGHNT and CDR2 is YYREEE (reference sequence).

This clonotype appeared a few times. V gene TRBV11-2 combines with J gene TRBJ2-7, with D perhaps being TRBD1 or TRBD2 (6 bases each). Germline CDR1 and CDR2: SGHAT and FQNNGV. V shed 7 bases and J shed 4 bases, with 20 bases lying between them. There are 15 residues in the CDR3. DNA for the CDR3: TGTGCCAGCACCCATGCTGGGGGGCCTCTGTACGAGCAGTACTTC. Translation: CASTHAGGPLYEQYF.

The V gene is TRBV29-1, the J gene TRBJ2-6; D ambiguous. V was cut by 4 bases and J by 0 bases, with 4 bases left in between. Per germline, CDR1 SQVTM and CDR2 ANQGSEA. CDR3 length: 13 residues. This CDR3 is CSVAASGANVLTF. CDR3 in DNA: TGCAGCGTTGCAGCCTCTGGGGCCAACGTCCTGACTTTC. Full variable domain (rest looked up from reference TRBV29-1 and TRBJ2-6): SAVISQKPSRDICQRGTSLTIQCQVDSQVTMMFWYRQQPGQSLTLIATANQGSEATYESGFVIDKFPISRPNLTFSTLTVSNMSPEDSSIYLCSVAASGANVLTFGAGSRLTVL.

This clonotype has just a few counts. The chain couples TRBV29-1 to TRBJ2-1; weak D call: TRBD2 (6 bases). This CDR3 contains 14 residues. Between the trimmed V and J ends, which lost 4 bases and 10 bases, there was a span of 20 bases. Germline lookup yields CDR1 SQVTM and CDR2 ANQGSEA. CDR3 DNA: TGCAGCGTTGGTGGAGGGAACCTCGCGGACGAGCAGTTCTTC. Its protein is CSVGGGNLADEQFF.

This clonotype was counted between two and nine times. The chain links TRBV2 to TRBJ2-5; D not resolved. V was cut by 2 bases and J by 5 bases, with 12 bases left in between. Germline values: CDR1 SNHLY, CDR2 FYNNEI. The CDR3 runs to 14 residues. CDR3 sequence reads: CASSERGLRETQYF. The CDR3 coding sequence is TGTGCCAGCAGTGAACGTGGCCTACGCGAGACCCAGTACTTC.

This clonotype was detected only a few times. CDR3 residues: CSVEGDPGELFF. CDR3 bases: TGCAGCGTTGAAGGGGATCCCGGGGAGCTGTTTTTT. The V call is TRBV29-1, the J call TRBJ2-2; D not resolved. V lost 1 base and J lost 6, with 6 bases in between. The CDR3 has 12 residues. CDR1 and CDR2 (germline): SQVTM, ANQGSEA.

The V gene is TRBV6-5, the J gene TRBJ1-2; D not certain. Germline CDR1 is MNHEY and CDR2 is SVGAGI. This CDR3 contains 13 residues. Between the trimmed V and J ends, which lost 2 bases and 6 bases, there was a span of 10 bases. The CDR3: CASSYTGGDGYTF. CDR3 DNA sequence: TGTGCCAGCAGTTACACTGGAGGAGATGGCTACACCTTC.

The chain employs TRBV28 and TRBJ1-1; 7 nucleotides line up with TRBD1. In germline, CDR1 is MDHEN, CDR2 SYDVKM. This CDR3 has 14 amino acids. V shed 6 bases, J shed 1 base, and the junction held 5 bases outside the gene matches. The CDR3 DNA reads as TGTGCCAGCAGCACTGGACAGGAGAACACTGAAGCTTTCTTT. It specifies CASSTGQENTEAFF.

This chain links TRBV4-2 with TRBJ2-3; D remains ambiguous. The germline V gene encodes CDR1 LGHNA and CDR2 YNFKEQ. Trimming removed 0 bases at V and 5 bases at J, with 9 bases between. This CDR3 region has 14 residues. CDR3 sequence reads: CASSQDNPGDTQYF. The CDR3 coding sequence is TGTGCCAGCAGCCAAGATAACCCCGGAGATACGCAGTATTTT.

This clonotype was detected a few times. The chain links TRBV5-5 to TRBJ2-2; the D gene could be TRBD1 or TRBD2 (5 bases each). Trimming removed 0 bases at V and 0 bases at J, with 12 bases between. Looked up from germline, CDR1 is SGHKS and CDR2 is YYEKEE (reference sequence). The CDR3 is 17 residues long. CDR3 bases: TGTGCCAGCAGCTTGGCCTATGGGACGTCGAACACCGGGGAGCTGTTTTTT. Translation gives CASSLAYGTSNTGELFF.

This clonotype has just a few counts. The chain combines TRBV10-3 with TRBJ1-2, with 7 bases that match TRBD1. This CDR3 has 12 residues. Trimming took 8 bases from V and 4 from J; bases not matched to a gene: 4. Germline values: CDR1 ENHRY, CDR2 SYGVKD. CDR3 sequence reads: CAIPQGGYGYTF. The DNA of the CDR3 is TGTGCCATCCCCCAGGGGGGCTATGGCTACACCTTC.

This clonotype turned up a few times. The chain couples TRBV5-1 to TRBJ1-2; 10 bases fit TRBD1. Germline lookup yields CDR1 SGHRS and CDR2 YFSETQ. The junction had 6 bases not matched to a gene; V was cut back by 4 bases and J by 3 bases. The CDR3 runs 15 residues. The CDR3 nucleotides are TGCGCCAGCAGCCTGGAAGGGACAGGGGACTATGGCTACACCTTC. It is translated as CASSLEGTGDYGYTF. The full variable domain, with the rest looked up from reference TRBV5-1 and TRBJ1-2, is KAGVTQTPRYLIKTRGQQVTLSCSPISGHRSVSWYQQTPGQGLQFLFEYFSETQRNKGNFPGRFSGRQFSNSRSEMNVSTLELGDSALYLCASSLEGTGDYGYTFGSGTRLTVV.

This clonotype was observed a few times. The chain joins TRBV11-2 to TRBJ2-4, with D possibly matching TRBD2 (5 bases). Germline loops: CDR1 SGHAT, CDR2 FQNNGV. The V gene lost 3 bases and the J gene lost 5 bases, with 14 bases spanning the gap. This CDR3 comprises 15 residues. The CDR3 DNA reads TGTGCCAGCAGCTTCCCACGGTCCGGGGAAAACATTCAGTACTTC. Translation: CASSFPRSGENIQYF.

Only a few counts were recorded for this clonotype. The CDR3 loop is CASIRGPDEQYF. DNA of the CDR3: TGTGCCAGCATTCGGGGTCCGGACGAGCAGTACTTC. This chain uses TRBV2 with TRBJ2-7; a weak D match, TRBD2 (5 bases). Germline V gene lookup returns CDR1 SNHLY and CDR2 FYNNEI. This CDR3 has 12 residues. Trimming removed 7 bases from V and 5 bases from J, with 12 bases in between. The full variable domain, its missing parts supplied by reference TRBV2 and TRBJ2-7, is EPEVTQTPSHQVTQMGQEVILRCVPISNHLYFYWYRQILGQKVEFLVSFYNNEISEKSEIFDDQFSVERPDGSNFTLKIRSTKLEDSAMYFCASIRGPDEQYFGPGTRLTVT.

This clonotype appeared a few times. V and J are TRBV10-1 and TRBJ2-5; D call uncertain. V gave up 0 bases and J gave up 9 bases, with 8 bases separating them. Looked up from germline, CDR1 is WNHNN and CDR2 is SYGVQD (reference sequence). The CDR3 loop spans 12 amino acids. The CDR3 here is CASSESQVAQYF. The CDR3 DNA sequence: TGCGCCAGCAGTGAGTCGCAGGTGGCCCAGTACTTC.

This clonotype has a handful of counts. The rearrangement joins TRBV10-3 to TRBJ2-7, with 8 positions matching TRBD2. CDR1 is ENHRY and CDR2 is SYGVKD in the germline V gene. The CDR3 runs 15 residues. V dropped 2 bases and J dropped 2; count of bases not matched to a gene: 5. The DNA of the CDR3 is TGTGCCATCAGTGAGGATCCCGGGGGGGCCTACGAGCAGTACTTC. Translated: CAISEDPGGAYEQYF.

The chain employs TRBV6-5 and TRBJ2-2; TRBD2 matches at 8 bases. Trimming took 3 bases from V and 6 from J; bases not matched to a gene: 6. The CDR3 runs to 15 residues. Germline V lookup: CDR1 MNHEY, CDR2 SVGAGI. The CDR3 sequence is CASSYLSSGSGELFF. The CDR3 DNA is TGTGCCAGCAGTTATTTATCTAGCGGGTCCGGGGAGCTGTTTTTT.

The gene calls are TRBV13 and TRBJ2-1, with D maybe TRBD2 (6 bases). The CDR3 has 14 amino acids. Germline CDR1 reads PRHDT; CDR2 reads FYEKMQ (reference sequence). V lost 5 bases and J 7 bases, leaving 15 bases between the germline ends. CDR3 amino acids: CASSQQRGLNEQFF. DNA of the CDR3: TGTGCCAGCAGCCAGCAGAGGGGACTTAATGAGCAGTTCTTC.

The CDR3 protein is CASSLVGYQPQHF. In nucleotides, the CDR3 is TGTGCCAGCAGTTTAGTAGGTTATCAGCCCCAGCATTTT. V and J are TRBV12-3 or TRBV12-4 and TRBJ1-5; D remains unclear. V dropped 1 base and J dropped 5 bases, with 6 bases sitting between them. This CDR3 comprises 13 residues.